This T cell receptor beta chain originates from a study of blood T cell repertoires in COVID-19. Study-wide background: COVID-19 samples from acute and convalescent phases originated in the United States, Italy and Spain.

This table comes from immunoSEQ multiplex PCR, and its TCRdb copy is limited to in-frame clones, with some not included. The sample yields about 240,000 clones, 86% seen once. Germline V gives CDR1 SGHDN, CDR2 FVKESK. The CDR3 has 14 amino acids. With 2 bases removed from V and 10 bases from J, the gap between germline ends came to 14 bases. Sequencing input: peripheral blood. This clonotype was obtained from an elderly man with acute or convalescent COVID-19. The J gene is TRBJ1-4, the V gene TRBV14; D unresolved. CDR3 bases: TGTGCCAGCAGCCAATCTCGGGGTATAGGAAAACTGTTTTTT. This encodes CASSQSRGIGKLFF. Using reference TRBV14 and TRBJ1-4 for the parts outside the CDR3, the full variable domain is EAGVTQFPSHSVIEKGQTVTLRCDPISGHDNLYWYRRVMGKEIKFLLHFVKESKQDESGMPNNRFLAERTGGTYSTLKVQPAELEDSGVYFCASSQSRGIGKLFFGSGTQLSVL.